This T cell receptor (beta chain) was profiled in a study of cytomegalovirus exposure and HLA in healthy donors. General observations from the study: Judged likely to be a sequencing artifact was a cluster of highly shared sequence variants. A later analysis linked a missense variant in DCLRE1C to the trimming of TCR beta V and J genes.

As for this clone: Its antigen remains unknown.

Germline lookup yields CDR1 KGHSH and CDR2 LQKENI. The CDR3 extends over 15 amino acids. Germline trimming cut 4 bases from V and 8 bases from J; bases unmatched to any gene: 10. Researchers ran the PCR with 60 Vbeta and 13 Jbeta primers. This table comes from immunoSEQ multiplex PCR, and its TCRdb copy is limited to in-frame clones, with some not included. The data contain about 130,000 clones, roughly 85% of them seen just once; the ten biggest clones take up 5% to 8.5%. The sample consisted of PBMCs. The J gene is TRBJ1-4, the V gene TRBV18; 7 nucleotides align to TRBD1. The TCR comes from a man aged 35 to 55 in good health and CMV-seropositive. Written as DNA, the CDR3 is TGTGCCAGCTCACTTAGACAGGGACAGACGGAAAAACTGTTTTTT. Its protein product is CASSLRQGQTEKLFF.